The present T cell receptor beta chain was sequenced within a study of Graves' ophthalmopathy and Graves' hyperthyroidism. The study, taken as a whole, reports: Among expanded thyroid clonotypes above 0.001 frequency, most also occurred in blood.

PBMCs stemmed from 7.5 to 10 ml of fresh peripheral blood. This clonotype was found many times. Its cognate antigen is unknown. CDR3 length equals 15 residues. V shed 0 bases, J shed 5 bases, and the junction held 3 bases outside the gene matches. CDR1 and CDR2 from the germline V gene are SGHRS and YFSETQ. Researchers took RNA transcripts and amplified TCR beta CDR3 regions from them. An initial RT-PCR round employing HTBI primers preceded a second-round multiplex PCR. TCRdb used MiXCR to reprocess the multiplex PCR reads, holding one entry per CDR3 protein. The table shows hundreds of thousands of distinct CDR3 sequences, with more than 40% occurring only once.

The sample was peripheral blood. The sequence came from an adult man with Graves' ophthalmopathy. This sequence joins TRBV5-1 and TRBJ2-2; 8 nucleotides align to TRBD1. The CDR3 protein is CASSLGRGRTGELFF. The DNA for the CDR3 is TGCGCCAGCAGCTTGGGCAGGGGGCGTACCGGGGAGCTGTTTTTT.